These 24 T cell receptor beta chains were all obtained from the same sample, sequenced in a study of T cell changes during pregnancy in multiple sclerosis. Assay used: immunoSEQ multiplex PCR; TCRdb lists only in-frame clones, some missing. The sample includes 28,000 or so clones, roughly 89% of them seen just once. Here the sequenced sample was CD4+ T cells from peripheral blood mononuclear cells, taken in the second trimester of pregnancy. Receptors were obtained from a female donor with multiple sclerosis, enrolled in a pregnancy study.

The J gene is TRBJ2-5, the V gene TRBV6-1; TRBD2 matches 9 bases. The germline gives CDR1 MNHNS, CDR2 SASEGT. The junction had 9 bases not matched to a gene; V was cut back by 11 bases and J by 5 bases. There are 13 residues in the CDR3. CDR3 in DNA: TGTGCCGGTAGGATAGCGGGGGCCGAGACCCAGTACTTC. This encodes CAGRIAGAETQYF.

This clone was counted once. The chain carries TRBV7-6 and TRBJ2-7; 7 bases line up with TRBD1. V lost 5 bases to trimming and J lost 2 bases; unmatched junction nucleotides: 9. The CDR3 totals 15 residues. Looked up from germline, CDR1 is SGHVS and CDR2 is FNYEAQ. The CDR3 reads CASSRNRGPTYEQYF. CDR3 DNA: TGTGCCAGCAGCCGGAACAGGGGTCCGACCTACGAGCAGTACTTC.

This rearrangement joins TRBV9 to TRBJ1-2; D gene unclear. CDR3 length: 15 amino acids. Germline loops: CDR1 SGDLS, CDR2 YYNGEE. V was pared by 4 bases and J by 5 bases, with 18 bases between. CDR3 in DNA: TGTGCCAGCAGCCCAGGAAACCCGACGAGTTATGGCTACACCTTC. It codes for CASSPGNPTSYGYTF.

The CDR3 DNA reads as TGTGCCAGCAGCGTAGGGTTAGCGGGGTGGGGTGAGCAGTTCTTC. It codes for CASSVGLAGWGEQFF. This chain connects TRBV9 to TRBJ2-1, with TRBD2 matching over 8 bases. The germline CDR1 and CDR2 sequences are SGDLS and YYNGEE. The CDR3 runs 15 residues. V lost 0 bases to trimming and J lost 9 bases; unmatched junction nucleotides: 8.

The J gene is TRBJ1-4, the V gene TRBV19; 7 bases are a match to TRBD1. J gave up 0 bases and V 4 bases, and 8 bases lay outside the gene matches. This CDR3 has 17 residues. CDR1 is LNHDA and CDR2 is SQIVND in the germline V gene (reference sequence). This CDR3 reads CASSTGQADSTNEKLFF. The CDR3 coding sequence is TGTGCCAGTAGTACCGGACAGGCGGATTCAACTAATGAAAAACTGTTTTTT.

J is TRBJ1-5 and V is TRBV7-2; D may be TRBD1 (5 bases). The CDR3 extends over 17 amino acids. Germline V gene lookup returns CDR1 SGHTA and CDR2 FQGNSA. Trimming cost V 5 bases and J 1 base, with 18 bases left between them. The CDR3 region has the DNA TGTGCCAGCAGCCGGGGACGGCGGGAATGGAGCAATCAGCCCCAGCATTTT. As protein: CASSRGRREWSNQPQHF.

The chain couples TRBV11-2 to TRBJ1-1; 9 nucleotides match TRBD1. CDR3 length: 16 residues. V dropped 7 bases and J dropped 1; count of bases not matched to a gene: 10. The germline V gene has CDR1 SGHAT and CDR2 FQNNGV. The CDR3 sequence: CASTPIPGQGNTEAFF. The CDR3 DNA reads TGTGCCAGCACCCCTATCCCGGGACAGGGGAACACTGAAGCTTTCTTT.

This chain connects TRBV15 to TRBJ1-1; D possibly corresponds to TRBD1 (6 bases). Germline V gene data show CDR1 as LNHNV and CDR2 as YYDKDF (reference sequence). V gave up 1 base and J gave up 3 bases, with 9 bases separating them. CDR3 size: 14 residues. Written as DNA, the CDR3 is TGTGCCACCAGCAGAGGTCCAGGGGACACTGAAGCTTTCTTT. Translating gives CATSRGPGDTEAFF.

The V call is TRBV27, the J call TRBJ1-4, with 8 bases identical to TRBD1. The CDR3 spans 15 residues. The germline CDR1 and CDR2 sequences are MNHEY and SMNVEV (reference sequence). J was trimmed by 5 bases and V by 2 bases; bases with no gene match: 4. CDR3 sequence (DNA): TGTGCCAGCAGTTTAAAGGCAGGGGGCAATGAAAAACTGTTTTTT. This encodes CASSLKAGGNEKLFF.

The V call is TRBV10-2, the J call TRBJ2-7; D is unclear. CDR1 is WSHSY, CDR2 SAAADI, per germline. V was pared by 5 bases and J by 0 bases, with 11 bases between. The CDR3 consists of 14 residues. The CDR3 nucleotides read TGCGCCAGCAGTCTAGACCGGAACTCCTACGAGCAGTACTTC. Its protein product is CASSLDRNSYEQYF.

V is TRBV5-3 and J is TRBJ2-7, with TRBD2 matching over 7 bases. TRBV5-3 is noted as an ORF with a role that remains uncertain. After removal of 5 bases from V and 0 bases from J, the junction contained 17 bases not matched to a gene. This CDR3 comprises 18 residues. The CDR3 coding sequence is TGTGCCAGAAGGGCGACCGGGACTAATACCCCAGCCTCCTACGAGCAGTACTTC. Translating it yields CARRATGTNTPASYEQYF.

This chain links TRBV6-5 with TRBJ2-7; possible D gene TRBD1, 5 bases. Germline assignment: CDR1 MNHEY and CDR2 SVGAGI. CDR3 size: 14 residues. V dropped 6 bases and J dropped 5 bases, with 17 bases sitting between them. CDR3 nucleotide sequence: TGTGCCAGCAGCCGAACCCCCTCAGGGAACGAGCAGTACTTC. This sequence encodes CASSRTPSGNEQYF.

This sequence joins TRBV7-3 and TRBJ2-1; 8 bases are shared with TRBD2. J was trimmed by 5 bases and V by 2 bases; bases with no gene match: 8. The CDR3 contains 16 residues. Germline lookup yields CDR1 SGHTA and CDR2 FQGTGA. The CDR3 sequence is CASSLGGGGFDNEQFF. The CDR3 DNA sequence: TGTGCCAGCAGCTTAGGAGGCGGGGGGTTCGACAATGAGCAGTTCTTC.

This chain joins TRBV9 and TRBJ2-3, with D tentatively TRBD1 (6 bases). The V gene's germline CDR1 is SGDLS and CDR2 YYNGEE. This CDR3 is 16 amino acids long. V dropped 1 base and J dropped 4 bases, with 16 bases sitting between them. Written as DNA, the CDR3 is TGTGCCAGCAGCGTACCCCGTGTCAGGGGCCCAGATACGCAGTATTTT. Its translation is CASSVPRVRGPDTQYF.

The V call is TRBV11-2, the J call TRBJ2-1, with 13 bases aligning to TRBD2. The V gene end was trimmed by 2 bases and the J gene end by 4 bases; junction bases not matched to a gene: 5. This CDR3 spans 17 amino acids. The germline gives CDR1 SGHAT, CDR2 FQNNGV. The CDR3 DNA sequence: TGTGCCAGCAGCTTACTTGGGACTAGCGGGGATTACAATGAGCAGTTCTTC. It translates to CASSLLGTSGDYNEQFF.

The rearrangement joins TRBV28 to TRBJ2-3; 8 bases are shared with TRBD2. Per germline, CDR1 MDHEN and CDR2 SYDVKM. This CDR3 has 15 amino acids. V lost 5 bases and J lost 3; bases outside the gene matches: 7. The CDR3 DNA sequence: TGTGCCAGCAGTCCCCAGCGGGGGTGGACAGATACGCAGTATTTT. Translated: CASSPQRGWTDTQYF.

J is TRBJ1-1 and V is TRBV9, with TRBD1 matching 9 bases. Germline CDR1 and CDR2: SGDLS and YYNGEE. V trimming: 4 bases; J trimming: 1 base; junction bases outside the gene matches: 20. The CDR3 spans 20 residues. The CDR3 spells CASSIGPGTGMGRENTEAFF. CDR3 coding DNA: TGTGCCAGCAGCATAGGTCCCGGGACAGGGATGGGGCGTGAGAACACTGAAGCTTTCTTT.

In this sample, this clone turned up once. The chain carries TRBV19 and TRBJ2-3; tentative D call: TRBD2 (6 bases). This CDR3 has 15 amino acids. Germline lookup yields CDR1 LNHDA and CDR2 SQIVND (reference sequence). Trimming took 4 bases from V and 3 from J, leaving 14 bases between them. CDR3 region: CASSKGLRVTDTQYF. The CDR3 DNA follows: TGTGCCAGTAGTAAGGGACTCAGAGTGACAGATACGCAGTATTTT.

V gene TRBV29-1 combines with J gene TRBJ1-4; 11 bases are shared with TRBD1. V lost 5 bases to trimming and J lost 1 base; unmatched junction nucleotides: 3. The CDR3 extends over 15 amino acids. Germline values: CDR1 SQVTM, CDR2 ANQGSEA. In nucleotides, the CDR3 is TGCAGCGTTTCCGGGACAGGGGGAACTAATGAAAAACTGTTTTTT. Its protein product is CSVSGTGGTNEKLFF.

The J gene is TRBJ2-5, the V gene TRBV11-2, with a possible D match to TRBD1 (5 bases). Germline V CDR1 and CDR2: SGHAT, FQNNGV. Trimming shortened V by 3 bases and J by 1 base, and 12 bases separated the two germline ends. CDR3 length equals 15 residues. CDR3 sequence (DNA): TGTGCCAGCAGCTTCAGACAGACAAGCCAAGAGACCCAGTACTTC. Translating it yields CASSFRQTSQETQYF.

The chain joins TRBV7-2 to TRBJ2-1, with unresolved D. The V gene's germline CDR1 is SGHTA and CDR2 FQGNSA. CDR3 length equals 18 residues. The V and J ends lost 5 bases and 9 bases respectively, with 29 bases between them. For the CDR3, the DNA is TGTGCCAGCAGCACTTATGGTTCTGGCACCGGTCTCAGAGGTGAGCAGTTCTTC. This encodes CASSTYGSGTGLRGEQFF.

This rearrangement joins TRBV11-2 to TRBJ1-2, with a weak D call TRBD1 (5 bases). V lost 1 base to trimming and J lost 4 bases, with 7 bases between them. The CDR3 extends over 13 amino acids. From germline, CDR1 is SGHAT and CDR2 FQNNGV. The CDR3 bases are TGTGCCAGCAGCTTAGGCAGGGTCTATGGCTACACCTTC. Its protein is CASSLGRVYGYTF.

The chain employs TRBV30 and TRBJ2-2; 12 bases are a match to TRBD2. CDR3 length equals 15 residues. Germline V lookup: CDR1 GTSNPN, CDR2 SVGIG (reference sequence). The V gene end was trimmed by 7 bases and the J gene end by 7 bases; junction bases not matched to a gene: 10. The CDR3 DNA sequence: TGTGCCTCTAAGCTAGCGGGGGGGCCCGTCGGGGAGCTGTTTTTT. This sequence encodes CASKLAGGPVGELFF.

The chain links TRBV7-2 to TRBJ1-2; maybe TRBD1 (5 bases). In germline, CDR1 is SGHTA, CDR2 FQGNSA. CDR3 length equals 17 residues. The V and J ends lost 1 base and 3 bases respectively, with 18 bases between them. CDR3 sequence (DNA): TGTGCCAGCAGCTTAGTGGCCCTTGGGGGGGGTGACTATGGCTACACCTTC. Translation gives CASSLVALGGGDYGYTF.